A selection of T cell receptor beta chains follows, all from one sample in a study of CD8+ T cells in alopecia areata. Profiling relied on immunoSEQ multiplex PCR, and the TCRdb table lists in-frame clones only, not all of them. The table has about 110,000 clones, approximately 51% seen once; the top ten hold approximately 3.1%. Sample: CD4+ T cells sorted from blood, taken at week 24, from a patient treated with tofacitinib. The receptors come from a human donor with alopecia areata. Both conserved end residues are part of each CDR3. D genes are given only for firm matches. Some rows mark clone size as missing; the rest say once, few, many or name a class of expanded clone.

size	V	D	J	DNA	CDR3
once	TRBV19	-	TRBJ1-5	TGTGCCAGTAGTAATCTGCAGGGACGGGGCAATCAGCCCCAGCATTTT	CASSNLQGRGNQPQHF
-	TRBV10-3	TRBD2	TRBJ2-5	TGTGCCATCAGTGATGGTAGCGGGGGGCTCGAGACCCAGTACTTC	CAISDGSGGLETQYF
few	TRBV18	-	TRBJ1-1	TGTGCCAGCTCACCGGACGGACAGTCGAACACTGAAGCTTTCTTT	CASSPDGQSNTEAFF
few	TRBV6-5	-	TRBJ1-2	TGTGCCAGCAGTTATTGGGTGGAGGGTGGCTACACCTTC	CASSYWVEGGYTF
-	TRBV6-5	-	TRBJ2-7	TGTGCCAGCAGTCGCGAGTACGATAACTACGAGCAGTACTTC	CASSREYDNYEQYF
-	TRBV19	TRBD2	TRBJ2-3	TGTGCCAGTAGTACTAGCGGGGGGGCGGATACGCAGTATTTT	CASSTSGGADTQYF
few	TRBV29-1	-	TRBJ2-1	TGCAGCGTTGACCCAGAACTATTGGGCAATGAGCAGTTCTTC	CSVDPELLGNEQFF
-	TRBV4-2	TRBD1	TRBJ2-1	TGTGCCAGCAGCTCGGACAGGGGCTCCTACAATGAGCAGTTCTTC	CASSSDRGSYNEQFF
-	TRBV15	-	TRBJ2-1	TGTGCCACCAGCAGTTCCCTCGGGGGTGAGCAGTTCTTC	CATSSSLGGEQFF
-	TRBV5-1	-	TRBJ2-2	TGCGCCAGCAGCTTGGTAGGGTCCACCGGGGAGCTGTTTTTT	CASSLVGSTGELFF
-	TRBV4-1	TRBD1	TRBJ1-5	TGCGCCAGCAGCCCGACAGGGAATAGCAATCAGCCCCAGCATTTT	CASSPTGNSNQPQHF
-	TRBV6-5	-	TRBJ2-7	TGTGCCAGCAGGGACACGTCCTCCTACGAGCAGTACTTC	CASRDTSSYEQYF
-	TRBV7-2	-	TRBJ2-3	TGTGCCAGCAGCTTAAGGTGGGATACGCAGTATTTT	CASSLRWDTQYF
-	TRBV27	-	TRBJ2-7	TGTGCCAGCAGCCCTAGTCAGGGTACCTACGAGCAGTACTTC	CASSPSQGTYEQYF
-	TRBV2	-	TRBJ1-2	TGTGCCAGCGAAGTAGGGGCGACTGTGGCCTATGGCTACACCTTC	CASEVGATVAYGYTF
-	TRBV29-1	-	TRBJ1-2	TGCAGCGTTGAGCACGGAGAGGGCTACTATGGCTACACCTTC	CSVEHGEGYYGYTF
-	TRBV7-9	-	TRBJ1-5	TGTGCCAGCAGCTTTTACGGTCAGCCCCAGCATTTT	CASSFYGQPQHF
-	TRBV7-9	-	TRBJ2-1	TGTGCCAGCAGCTTAGACCTCTCAGGGAATGAGCAGTTCTTC	CASSLDLSGNEQFF
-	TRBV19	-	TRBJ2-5	TGTGCCATCCCCCACCACGGGACGCTACAAGAGACCCAGTACTTC	CAIPHHGTLQETQYF
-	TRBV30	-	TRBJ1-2	TGTGCCTGGACTCGGAGGGCCCCACGCCATGGCTACACCTTC	CAWTRRAPRHGYTF